The clone carrying this T cell receptor (beta chain) was recorded a few times. Its antigen remains unknown. The germline V and J ends were trimmed by 5 bases and 8 bases, with 22 bases remaining between them. The germline gives CDR1 SGHTA, CDR2 FQGTGA. The CDR3 spans 16 residues. These data belong to a study of T cells in Graves' hyperthyroidism and ophthalmopathy. Study in general: Any treatment followed the collection of peripheral blood at initial diagnosis.

Whole-study findings and limits: Ophthalmopathy cases were set apart from stable hyperthyroidism by a 13 V-J model.

Regions amplified from RNA transcripts were the TCR beta CDR3 regions. Researchers ran a first-round RT-PCR on the TCR CDR3 using the HTBI primer set. TCRdb reprocessed the multiplex PCR reads via MiXCR and lists one record per CDR3 protein. The top ten clones hold 5.8% of a sample with some 600,000 distinct CDR3 sequences, 14% of them seen once. The chain has TRBV7-3 and TRBJ2-1, with unresolved D. Specimen: blood. The TCR comes from a woman aged 25 to 39 with Graves' hyperthyroidism that later progressed to Graves' ophthalmopathy. The CDR3 DNA reads TGTGCCAGCAGCCCCGGCCCACGGACGAGAGGTGATGAGCAGTTCTTC. This codes for CASSPGPRTRGDEQFF.